This T cell receptor beta chain was identified during a study of cytomegalovirus exposure and HLA in healthy donors. Healthy people donating bone marrow made up the donors. On this clone: Its antigen is unknown.

PCR involved 60 Vbeta and 13 Jbeta primers. In the authors' workflow: Roughly 80 million unique TCR beta chains, 9 million to 12 million shared, were counted in a later analysis. Clones were sequenced by immunoSEQ multiplex PCR, and TCRdb holds only the in-frame ones, with some missing. The D gene and trimming were derived from the DNA, and the V and J assignments and clone size from that table. This sample's table has fewer than 100,000 clones. Study-level results: Some TCR beta chains (about 170 of them) were listed as cytomegalovirus-associated. TCR beta sequences numbering 15,000 to 20,000 were associated with HLA alleles at 0.05 false discovery rate in a later analysis.

The CDR3 has 15 residues. Germline V gene sequence: CDR1 SGHRS, CDR2 YFSETQ. V gave up 0 bases and J gave up 6 bases, with 15 bases separating them. The sample comprised PBMCs. The chain is built from TRBV5-1 and TRBJ1-2; D uncertain. This receptor was obtained from a woman in her fifties or sixties in good health and CMV-seronegative. The CDR3 DNA is TGCGCCAGCAGCTTGGAGCGGGGTAATCAGAATGGCTACACCTTC. Translation gives CASSLERGNQNGYTF.